Described below is a single T cell receptor (beta chain) sequence and its context. The data stem from a study of cytomegalovirus exposure and HLA in healthy donors. This CDR3 spans 17 amino acids. CDR1 is SGDLS and CDR2 is YYNGEE in the germline V gene. V was clipped by 4 bases and J by 0 bases; unmatched bases: 6. Primers: 60 Vbeta forward and 13 Jbeta reverse. Sequenced by immunoSEQ multiplex PCR; TCRdb stores in-frame clones only, minus some. The repertoire holds around 70,000 clones, with 80% to 90% as singletons. The rearrangement joins TRBV9 to TRBJ1-6; 8 bases are a match to TRBD1. The material sequenced was PBMCs. The receptor was derived from a human donor in good health. Here the CDR3 DNA reads TGTGCCAGCAGCCCACGGGACAGGAGCTCCTATAATTCACCCCTCCACTTT. Translation gives CASSPRDRSSYNSPLHF.